Reported below is one T cell receptor beta chain. Its target is not known. The sample holds other DNA sequences that translate to the same CDR3. This entry belongs to a study of shared clonotypes between healthy human individuals. Study as a whole: The study used three CD4 naive, three CD4 memory, two CD8 naive and one CD8 memory plate per donor.

Naive-designated CD8 cells lacked CD45RO, were positively enriched for CCR7, and omitted terminally differentiated effector memory CD45RA+ cells. Each subset's genomic DNA was split evenly across several immunoSEQ plates. Generated by immunoSEQ multiplex PCR, the TCRdb table keeps only in-frame clones and is missing some. The sample records 750,000 to 1,000,000 clones, around 93% being singletons. Whole-study results and caveats: What naive subsets generally showed was a larger estimated richness than memory subsets showed.

Sequencing used naive CD8+ T cells sorted from blood. This TCR derives from a man under 40 in good health.

The CDR3 region is CASKGGPYEQYF. CDR3 sequence (DNA): TGTGCCAGCAAGGGAGGACCCTACGAGCAGTACTTC. The chain recombines TRBV2 with TRBJ2-7, with D possibly being TRBD2 (6 bases). The CDR3 length is 12 residues. CDR1 SNHLY and CDR2 FYNNEI come from the germline V gene. Trimming pared 7 bases from V and 2 bases from J, leaving 9 bases between. Supplemented by reference TRBV2 and TRBJ2-7, the full variable domain reads EPEVTQTPSHQVTQMGQEVILRCVPISNHLYFYWYRQILGQKVEFLVSFYNNEISEKSEIFDDQFSVERPDGSNFTLKIRSTKLEDSAMYFCASKGGPYEQYFGPGTRLTVT.